This TCR beta chain was captured in a study of breast tumors, draining lymph nodes, adjacent tissues. Notes on the study in general: The lymph node origin of tumor T cells was framed as consistent with a hypothesis, not demonstrated. Tumor and nontumor repertoires were significantly more similar in luminal-like than in basal-like breast cancer.

One entry per CDR3 protein results from TCRdb running MiXCR on the multiplex PCR reads. The profile covers about 140,000 distinct CDR3 sequences, with 20% to 25% appearing a single time and roughly 2.8% taken by the ten largest. This clonotype was seen a few times. Antigen: not known. A read error may explain this, as a much larger clone is one base away. This is likely a read error, given that the CDR3 carries no conserved phenylalanine or tryptophan at its end. Germline V gene sequence: CDR1 MNHNS, CDR2 SASEGT. This CDR3 has 15 residues. V was clipped by 10 bases and J by 6 bases; unmatched bases: 16. Samples came from axillary lymph nodes draining the breast cancer.

Sequencing used axillary lymph node tissue. The rearrangement joins TRBV6-1 to TRBJ2-7; 9 positions agree with TRBD1. The TCR comes from a female donor with breast cancer. Some clones in this sample may be carry-over from other donors' samples. The DNA for the CDR3 is TGTGCCACCAGGGGACAGGGACAGTCAGTCAGCGAGCAGTACTCC. Its translation is CATRGQGQSVSEQYS.